The source of this T cell receptor (beta chain) is a study of T-cell reconstitution after alpha-beta-depleted transplantation in children. A library of TCRbeta sequences, prepared with unique molecular identifiers, was generated. One entry per CDR3 protein results from TCRdb running MiXCR on the PCR reads. The sample has a few hundred thousand distinct CDR3 sequences, about 40% seen once. Germline trimming cut 5 bases from V and 4 bases from J; bases unmatched to any gene: 6. The CDR3 extends over 15 amino acids. Germline CDR1 reads SNHLY; CDR2 reads FYNNEI. The TCR was taken from a girl aged 2 to 10 with aplastic anemia, due to receive a stem cell transplant. V gene TRBV2 combines with J gene TRBJ2-1; TRBD1 matches at 9 bases. The sample consisted of PBMCs, taken before TCRalphabeta/CD19-depleted stem cell transplant. DNA of the CDR3: TGTGCCAGCAGTAGGACAGGGGCGGTATACAATGAGCAGTTCTTC. Translating gives CASSRTGAVYNEQFF.